This T cell receptor beta chain was recovered during a study of shared clonotypes between healthy human individuals (dated by TCRdb to between 2020 and 2021). Study-level background: The cohort comprised a couple of women and three men aged 18 to 49 years. For each donor, CD4 naive and CD4 memory were each run on three plates, CD8 naive on two plates, and CD8 memory on one plate. Blood TCR repertoires of roughly 5 healthy adults were deeply sequenced to estimate repertoire size and the extent of clonotype sharing between individuals. To increase sequencing depth and limit assay-specific biases, TCR repertoire library preparation and sequencing were carried out by different laboratories using diverse techniques. Each donor's leukapheresis produced roughly between about 0.8 and 10 billion PBMCs. Summary of the overall study and its limitations: Compared with non-shared clonotypes, the clonotypes found in all four sorted-subset donors had higher generation probabilities. The small number of donors limited the genetic and exposure-history diversity represented. When several donors were compared, the shared fraction of clonotypes was about 5.4% for naive CD4, approximately 3.5% for naive CD8, 2.3% for memory CD4, and approximately 0.4% for memory CD8. Rarefaction of sorted-subset datasets indicated incomplete sequencing despite the large sequencing depth. Larger estimated clonotype richness was generally found for naive subsets than for memory subsets. Based on pairwise subsampling, the degree of clonotype sharing among donors was expected to be affected by sequencing depth. Sampling was limited to blood, and TCR repertoires in tissue likely differ from TCR repertoires in blood.

Points on this clone: What antigen it recognizes has not been identified. No much larger clone exists at a distance of one base, and base qualities are not known.

From a lookup of the germline V gene, CDR1 and CDR2 are MNHEY and SVGAGI. The V end gives up 6 bases and the J end 2 bases, leaving 6 bases in the junction not matched to a gene. The CDR3 starts with the cysteine, ends with the phenylalanine, and has 15 residues. The only DNA kept is the CDR3, 45 bases in frame from the first base. The donors were healthy, HIV-negative adults with no recently reported acute infections or vaccinations. Every donor was a Caucasian adult living in Nashville, Tennessee, USA. CD4+ T cells were enriched by magnetic negative selection, after which naive cells were positively selected on CD45RA and the negative fraction was taken as the memory subset. Blood was collected by leukapheresis, and PBMCs were isolated by Ficoll-Histopaque density gradient centrifugation and then cryopreserved in liquid nitrogen vapor phase. Analytical flow cytometry was used to check the purity and quantity of every magnetically sorted T cell population. Genomic DNA was isolated from every sorted fraction and measured by UV absorbance on a Nanodrop 2000c.

TCR CDR3 regions were amplified from genomic DNA by multiplex PCR using the deep immunoSEQ assay. For each cell subset, the extracted genomic DNA was distributed evenly across all wells of several immunoSEQ 96-well plates, and each plate served as one replicate. Each replicate PCR for sorted subsets received around 210 ng genomic DNA, equal to 30,000 or so T cell genomes. The purified libraries were quantified using a Qubit 3.0 fluorometer, sized with a Bioanalyzer 2100, and then quantified again using the KAPA Library Quantification kit. Every immunoSEQ 96-well plate was sequenced on a separate single-read 150-cycle Illumina NextSeq 550 flow cell. Turning to the authors' computational methods: Because the immunoSEQ output held only junctional sequences and lacked quality scores, the filtering could not match the filtering applied to full-length reads. Sequences were annotated with PyIR, a Python wrapper for IgBLAST v1.9, using IMGT germline references to assign V/J genes and CDR3. Reads were filtered out if the reads had weak V/J assignments (E-value above 1e-6), no CDR3, stop codons, out-of-frame junctions, or ambiguous translated residues. V3J clonotypes were defined as sequences sharing an identical inferred V gene, J gene, and CDR3 amino acid sequence. To compute the percentage overlap between repertoires, the number of shared unique clonotypes was divided by the size of the smaller repertoire. Three approaches were used to assess repertoire richness: RTK rarefaction, the Chao1 estimator, and Recon v2.1 estimates of unobserved clonotypes. OLGA was used to compute generation probabilities for all TCRbeta clonotypes that the gDNA method yielded from several donors. The source is immuneACCESS, and TCRdb retained only in-frame sequences with V and J called. Part of the clones is not carried over; for the studies checked, unresolved V genes explain less than half of this, and the remainder is unexplained. That table supplies the V and J calls and clone size; D and trimming were determined from the DNA. For this sample there are over a million clones; around 74% appear just once. The ten largest make up 1.4% to 1.5% of the sample.

Sequencing used memory CD4+ T cells sorted from blood. The cell subset or site label corresponds to: CD45RA-negative fraction. The receptor chain draws on TRBV6-5 and TRBJ1-4, and 7 bases in between align with TRBD1. The receptor was derived from a man aged 18 to 29 in good health. CDR3 sequence: CASRPGGLTNEKLFF. The DNA sequence is TGTGCCAGCAGACCAGGGGGATTGACTAATGAAAAACTGTTTTTT.